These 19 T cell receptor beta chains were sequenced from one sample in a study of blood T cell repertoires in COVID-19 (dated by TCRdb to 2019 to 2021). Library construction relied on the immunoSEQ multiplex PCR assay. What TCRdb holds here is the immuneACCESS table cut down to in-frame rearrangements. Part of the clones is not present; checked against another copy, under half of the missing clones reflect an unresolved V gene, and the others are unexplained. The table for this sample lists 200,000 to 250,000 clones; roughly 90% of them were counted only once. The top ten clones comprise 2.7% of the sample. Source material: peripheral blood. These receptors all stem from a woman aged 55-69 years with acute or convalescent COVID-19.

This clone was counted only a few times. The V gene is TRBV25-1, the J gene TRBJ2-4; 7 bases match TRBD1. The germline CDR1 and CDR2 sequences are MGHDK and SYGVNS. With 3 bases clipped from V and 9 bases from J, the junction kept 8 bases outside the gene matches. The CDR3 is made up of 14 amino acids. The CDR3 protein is CASSDEGAVGIQYF. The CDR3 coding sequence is TGTGCCAGCAGTGACGAGGGGGCGGTTGGCATTCAGTACTTC. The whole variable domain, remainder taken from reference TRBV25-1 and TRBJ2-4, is EADIYQTPRYLVIGTGKKITLECSQTMGHDKMYWYQQDPGMELHLIHYSYGVNSTEKGDLSSESTVSRIRTEHFPLTLESARPSHTSQYLCASSDEGAVGIQYFGAGTRLSVL.

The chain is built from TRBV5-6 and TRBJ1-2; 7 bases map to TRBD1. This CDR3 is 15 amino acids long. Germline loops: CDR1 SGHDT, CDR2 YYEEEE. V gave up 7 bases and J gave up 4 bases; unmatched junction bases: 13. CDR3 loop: CASHGRSGQLYGYTF. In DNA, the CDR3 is TGTGCCAGCCATGGGAGGTCGGGACAGCTCTATGGCTACACCTTC.

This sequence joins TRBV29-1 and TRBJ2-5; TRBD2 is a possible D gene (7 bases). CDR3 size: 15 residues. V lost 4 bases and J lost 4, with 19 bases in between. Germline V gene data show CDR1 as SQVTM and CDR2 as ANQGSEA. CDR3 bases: TGCAGCGTTGGGGGGCCAGCGGGACCCGGAGAGACCCAGTACTTC. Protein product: CSVGGPAGPGETQYF.

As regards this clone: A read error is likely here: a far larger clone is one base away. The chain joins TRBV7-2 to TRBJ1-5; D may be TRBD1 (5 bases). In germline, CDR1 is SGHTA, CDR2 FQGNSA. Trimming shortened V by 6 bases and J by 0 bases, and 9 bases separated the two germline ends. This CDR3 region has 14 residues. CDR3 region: CASSDSYSNQPQHF. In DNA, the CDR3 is TGTGCCAGCAGTGACAGTTATAGCAATCAGCCCCAGCATTTT.

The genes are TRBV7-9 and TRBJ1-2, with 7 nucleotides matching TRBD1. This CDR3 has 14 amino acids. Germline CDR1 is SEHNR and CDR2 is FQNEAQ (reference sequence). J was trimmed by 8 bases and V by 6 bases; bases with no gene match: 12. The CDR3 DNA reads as TGTGCCAGCAGTACAAGGGGGCCGTATTACGGCTACACCTTC. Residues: CASSTRGPYYGYTF.

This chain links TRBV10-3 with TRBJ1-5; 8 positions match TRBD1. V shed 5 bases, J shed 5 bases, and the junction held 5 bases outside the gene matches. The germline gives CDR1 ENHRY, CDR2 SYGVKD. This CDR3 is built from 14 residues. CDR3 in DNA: TGTGCCATCAGTCGACAGGGGCAGGATCAGCCCCAGCATTTT. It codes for CAISRQGQDQPQHF.

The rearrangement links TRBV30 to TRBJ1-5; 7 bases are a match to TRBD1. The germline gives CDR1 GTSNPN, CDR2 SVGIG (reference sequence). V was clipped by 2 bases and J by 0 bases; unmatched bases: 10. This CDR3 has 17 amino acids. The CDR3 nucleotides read TGTGCCTGGAGTAGGGGTAGGACAGGCTATAGCAATCAGCCCCAGCATTTT. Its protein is CAWSRGRTGYSNQPQHF.

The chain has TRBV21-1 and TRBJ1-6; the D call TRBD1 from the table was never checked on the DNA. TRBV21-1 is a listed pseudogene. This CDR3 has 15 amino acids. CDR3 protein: CASSKVQPYNSPLHF. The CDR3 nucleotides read TGTGCCAGCAGCAAAGTACAGCCCTATAATTCACCCCTCCACTTT.

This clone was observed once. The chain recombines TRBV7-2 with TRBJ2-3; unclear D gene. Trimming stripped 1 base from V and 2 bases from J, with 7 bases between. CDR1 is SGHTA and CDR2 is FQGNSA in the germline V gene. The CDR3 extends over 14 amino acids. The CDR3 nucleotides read TGTGCCAGCAGCTTAGACCACAACACAGATACGCAGTATTTT. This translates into CASSLDHNTDTQYF.

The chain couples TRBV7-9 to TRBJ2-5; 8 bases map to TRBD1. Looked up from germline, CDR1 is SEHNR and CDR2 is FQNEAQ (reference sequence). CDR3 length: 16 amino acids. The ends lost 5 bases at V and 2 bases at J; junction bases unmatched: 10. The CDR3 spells CASSIPRTGKQETQYF. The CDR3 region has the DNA TGTGCCAGCAGCATCCCGAGGACAGGGAAGCAAGAGACCCAGTACTTC.

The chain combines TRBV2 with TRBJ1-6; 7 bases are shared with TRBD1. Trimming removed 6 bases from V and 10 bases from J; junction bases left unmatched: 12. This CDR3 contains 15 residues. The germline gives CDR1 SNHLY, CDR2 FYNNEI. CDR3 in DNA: TGTGCCAGCAGGGAGACAGGGTCCGTGGGCTCACCCCTCCACTTT. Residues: CASRETGSVGSPLHF.

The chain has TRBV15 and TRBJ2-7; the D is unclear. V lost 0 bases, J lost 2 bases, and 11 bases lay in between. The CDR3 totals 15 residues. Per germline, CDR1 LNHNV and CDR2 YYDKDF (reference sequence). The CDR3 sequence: CATSRDWAYTYEQYF. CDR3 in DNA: TGTGCCACCAGCAGAGATTGGGCATACACCTACGAGCAGTACTTC.

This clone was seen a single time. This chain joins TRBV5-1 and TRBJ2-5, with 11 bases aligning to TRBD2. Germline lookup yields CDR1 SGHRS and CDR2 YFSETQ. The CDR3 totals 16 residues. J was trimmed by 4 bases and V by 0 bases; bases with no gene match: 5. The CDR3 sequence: CASSLAWLAGGETQYF. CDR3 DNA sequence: TGCGCCAGCAGCTTGGCCTGGCTAGCGGGGGGAGAGACCCAGTACTTC.

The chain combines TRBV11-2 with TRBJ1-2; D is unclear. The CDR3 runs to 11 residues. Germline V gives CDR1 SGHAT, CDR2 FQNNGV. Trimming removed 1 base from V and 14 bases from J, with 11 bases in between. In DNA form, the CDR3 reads TGTGCCAGCAGCTTAGGAAAGGGAGGAACCTTC. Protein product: CASSLGKGGTF.

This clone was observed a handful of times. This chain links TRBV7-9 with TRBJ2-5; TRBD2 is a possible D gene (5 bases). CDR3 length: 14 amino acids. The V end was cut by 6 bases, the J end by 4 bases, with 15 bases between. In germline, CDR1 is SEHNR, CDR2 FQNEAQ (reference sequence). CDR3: CASSRSSVRETQYF. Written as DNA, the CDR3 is TGTGCCAGCAGTCGAAGTAGCGTTAGAGAGACCCAGTACTTC.

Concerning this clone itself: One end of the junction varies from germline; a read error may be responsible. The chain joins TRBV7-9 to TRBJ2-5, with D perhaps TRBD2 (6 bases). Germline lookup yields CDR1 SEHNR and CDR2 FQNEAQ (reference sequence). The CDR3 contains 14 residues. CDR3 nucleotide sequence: TGTGCCAGCAGCTTAGCGCGGGGCCAACAGACCCAGTACTTC. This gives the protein CASSLARGQQTQYF.

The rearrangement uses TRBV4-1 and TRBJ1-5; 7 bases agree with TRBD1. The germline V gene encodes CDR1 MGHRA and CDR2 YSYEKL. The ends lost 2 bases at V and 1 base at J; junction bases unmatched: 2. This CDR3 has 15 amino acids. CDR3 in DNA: TGCGCCAGCAGCCAACCGGGACAGAGCAATCAGCCCCAGCATTTT. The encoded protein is CASSQPGQSNQPQHF.

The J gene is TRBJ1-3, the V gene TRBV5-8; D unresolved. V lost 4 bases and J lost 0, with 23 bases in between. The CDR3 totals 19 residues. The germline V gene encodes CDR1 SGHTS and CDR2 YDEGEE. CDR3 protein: CASSPGKLENPSSGNTIYF. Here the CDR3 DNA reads TGTGCCAGCAGCCCCGGGAAGCTTGAAAACCCGAGCTCTGGAAACACCATATATTTT.

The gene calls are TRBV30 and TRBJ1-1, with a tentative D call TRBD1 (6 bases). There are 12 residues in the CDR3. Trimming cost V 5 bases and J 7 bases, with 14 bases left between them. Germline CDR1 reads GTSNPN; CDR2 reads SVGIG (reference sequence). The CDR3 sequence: CAWQQGTIEAFF. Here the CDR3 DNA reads TGTGCCTGGCAACAAGGGACAATTGAAGCTTTCTTT. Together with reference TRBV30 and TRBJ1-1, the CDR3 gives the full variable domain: SQTIHQWPATLVQPVGSPLSLECTVEGTSNPNLYWYRQAAGRGLQLLFYSVGIGQISSEVPQNLSASRPQDRQFILSSKKLLLSDSGFYLCAWQQGTIEAFFGQGTRLTVV.